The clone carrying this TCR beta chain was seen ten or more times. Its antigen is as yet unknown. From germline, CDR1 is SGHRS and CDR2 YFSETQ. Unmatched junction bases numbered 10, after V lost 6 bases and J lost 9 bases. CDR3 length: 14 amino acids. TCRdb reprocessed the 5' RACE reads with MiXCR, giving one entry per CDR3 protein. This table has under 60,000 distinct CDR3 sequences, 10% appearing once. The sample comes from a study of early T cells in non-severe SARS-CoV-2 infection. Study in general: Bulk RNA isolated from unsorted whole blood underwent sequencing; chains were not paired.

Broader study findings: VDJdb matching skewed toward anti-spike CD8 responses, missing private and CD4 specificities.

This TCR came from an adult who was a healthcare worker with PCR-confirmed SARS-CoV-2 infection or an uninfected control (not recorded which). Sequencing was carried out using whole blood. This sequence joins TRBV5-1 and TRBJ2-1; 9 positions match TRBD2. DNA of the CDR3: TGCGCCAGCAAGCTGGCTAGCGGGGTACTTGAGCAGTTCTTC. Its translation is CASKLASGVLEQFF.